The 17 T cell receptor beta chains presented below share a single source sample, sequenced in a study of tumor-infiltrating lymphocytes in primary liver carcinoma. Priming with a constant-region primer yielded TCR beta cDNA from roughly 0.45 ug total RNA. Modified slightly, ARM-PCR produced TCR beta libraries over three nested multiplex PCR rounds. TRBV1-TRBV30 forward primers paired with a C-beta reverse primer drove the first two PCR rounds, about 10 cycles each. TCRdb reprocessed the multiplex PCR reads with MiXCR, giving one entry per CDR3 protein. The data show around 37,000 distinct CDR3 sequences, more than 70% seen once. Investigators took RNA and DNA out together from 20-30 mg of unsorted bulk tissue. The specimen was tumor-adjacent normal liver tissue. Every receptor here comes from a man in his forties with primary liver carcinoma and hepatitis B virus infection.

The chain carries TRBV4-2 and TRBJ2-1; TRBD1 aligns across 8 bases. V lost 3 bases, J lost 5 bases, and 9 bases stayed unmatched. The CDR3 runs to 16 residues. Germline V gene lookup returns CDR1 LGHNA and CDR2 YNFKEQ. Here the CDR3 reads CASSHTRGQVNNEQFF. The CDR3 nucleotides read TGTGCCAGCAGCCACACCCGGGGACAGGTGAACAATGAGCAGTTCTTC.

About this clonotype: Because the CDR3 is missing its conserved closing phenylalanine or tryptophan, this is likely a read error. This sequence joins TRBV12-3 or TRBV12-4 and TRBJ2-7, with 8 bases matching TRBD2. CDR3 length: 14 amino acids. CDR3 coding DNA: TGTGCCAGCAGTCCAGCGGGAGTAAGGAACGAACAGTACTCC. This gives the protein CASSPAGVRNEQYS.

Turning to this clonotype: The junction and the germline gene differ at one end; a read error may be behind it. The genes are TRBV10-3 and TRBJ2-3; 10 nucleotides agree with TRBD2. This CDR3 is 19 amino acids long. The V gene's germline CDR1 is ENHRY and CDR2 SYGVKD. In DNA form, the CDR3 reads TGTGTCATCAGTGACAGGATTGGACTAGCGGTTTCTAGCACAGATACGCAGTATTTT. This sequence encodes CVISDRIGLAVSSTDTQYF.

Of note for this clonotype: One junction end disagrees with the germline gene, perhaps due to a read error. This rearrangement joins TRBV11-2 to TRBJ1-5, with a weak D call TRBD1 (5 bases). This CDR3 region has 17 residues. The germline V gene has CDR1 SGHAT and CDR2 FQNNGV. Here the CDR3 reads CASSLVGVAGNNQPQHF. CDR3 DNA: TGTGCCAGCAGCTTAGTAGGGGTAGCAGGGAACAATCAGCCCCAGCATTTC.

Concerning this clonotype itself: A junction boundary mismatches the germline segment, possibly from a read error. The genes are TRBV11-2 and TRBJ1-1, with TRBD1 matching 8 bases. CDR1 and CDR2 (germline): SGHAT, FQNNGV. This CDR3 has 16 amino acids. CDR3 DNA: TGTGTCAGCAGCTTAGTTCGGACAGGGATTGACACTGAAGCCTTCTTT. It codes for CVSSLVRTGIDTEAFF.

In the case of this clonotype: At one end the junction does not follow the germline gene, possibly because of a read error. This chain joins TRBV7-6 and TRBJ2-5; D might be TRBD2 (6 bases). Germline V lookup: CDR1 SGHVS, CDR2 FNYEAQ. The CDR3 runs 13 residues. CDR3 residues: CASSLGTMRTQCF. CDR3 DNA sequence: TGTGCCAGCAGCTTAGGGACTATGAGGACCCAGTGCTTC.

To note about this clonotype: A junction boundary mismatches the germline segment, possibly from a read error. The CDR3 nucleotides read TGTGCCATCACCTCCTTCCCTGGACCGAGCCCTGAAAGACTGTTTTTC. This codes for CAITSFPGPSPERLFF. J is TRBJ1-4 and V is TRBV28; D is unresolved. CDR1 is MDHEN, CDR2 SYDVKM, per germline. The CDR3 contains 16 residues.

CDR3 DNA: TGTCCCAACAGCTTAGATCTGGAGGTGGCTCAGCCCCAGCATTTT. This codes for CPNSLDLEVAQPQHF. V gene TRBV11-3 combines with J gene TRBJ1-5; D gene ambiguous. Germline V gene sequence: CDR1 SGHNT, CDR2 YENEEA. This CDR3 has 15 residues.

Turning to this clonotype: One end of the junction varies from germline; a read error may be responsible. The rearrangement links TRBV7-9 to TRBJ2-1; the D gene is possibly TRBD2 (5 bases). Germline CDR1 is SEHNR and CDR2 is FQNEAQ (reference sequence). This CDR3 comprises 14 residues. CDR3 coding DNA: TGTGTCAGCAGCTCTGCTGGGGAGTCGGATCAGCAATTCTTC. The encoded protein is CVSSSAGESDQQFF.

This clonotype was counted a single time. Germline is not matched at one junction end, which may reflect a read error. This chain uses TRBV6-2 or TRBV6-3 with TRBJ2-7; 10 positions match TRBD2. Per germline, CDR1 MNHEY and CDR2 SVGEGT. The CDR3 has 19 residues. Here the CDR3 DNA reads TGTGCCAGCAGTTACAGTCCAGCGGGAGGGCCCCTCCCCTCCTATGAGCAGTACTTC. This codes for CASSYSPAGGPLPSYEQYF.

Worth noting for this clonotype: Its ends do not fully match the called genes, so a read error is possible. J is TRBJ1-1 and V is TRBV4-3, with D possibly matching TRBD1 (6 bases). The CDR3 length is 13 residues. CDR1 is LGHNA and CDR2 is YSLEER in the germline V gene. The CDR3 DNA follows: TGCGTCAGCAGCCAAGGGGGGAACACCGAAGCTTTCTTT. Translated, it gives CVSSQGGNTEAFF.

In regard to this clonotype: The missing conserved phenylalanine or tryptophan at the end of this CDR3 makes a read error likely. The limits of the CDR3 on the DNA are not certain, so only TCRdb's listed CDR3 is given. V is TRBV11-2 and J is TRBJ2-1. The CDR3 spans 11 residues, counting both ends. The germline V gene has CDR1 SGHAT and CDR2 FQNNGV. The CDR3 reads CVSSLYNEQLL.

On this clonotype: One junction end does not reproduce the germline sequence, and a read error may be involved. The rearrangement links TRBV14 to TRBJ2-3; D is possibly TRBD2 (5 bases). The CDR3 covers 13 residues. Per germline, CDR1 SGHDN and CDR2 FVKESK. The CDR3, as DNA: TGTGCCGGCAGCCGAGGGTACCCAGATACGCAGTATTTT. Translated, it gives CAGSRGYPDTQYF.

By share, this clonotype counts as large. V and J are TRBV11-3 and TRBJ2-1; TRBD2 matches 9 bases. The CDR3 has 16 residues. J was trimmed by 5 bases and V by 5 bases; bases with no gene match: 10. CDR1 SGHNT and CDR2 YENEEA come from the germline V gene. The CDR3 loop reads CASSLDSGSGHNEQFF. The CDR3, as DNA: TGTGCCAGCAGCCTCGATAGCGGGAGCGGGCACAATGAGCAGTTCTTC. Using reference TRBV11-3 and TRBJ2-1 for the parts outside the CDR3, the full variable domain is EAGVVQSPRYKIIEKKQPVAFWCNPISGHNTLYWYLQNLGQGPELLIRYENEEAVDDSQLPKDRFSAERLKGVDSTLKIQPAELGDSAVYLCASSLDSGSGHNEQFFGPGTRLTVL.

Regarding this clonotype: A junction boundary mismatches the germline segment, possibly from a read error. CDR3 sequence: CAIRGPAGDDQYF. Here the CDR3 DNA reads TGTGCCATCAGGGGACCAGCGGGCGACGACCAGTACTTC. J is TRBJ2-7 and V is TRBV10-3; possibly TRBD2 for D (6 bases). This CDR3 is 13 amino acids long. Germline V lookup: CDR1 ENHRY, CDR2 SYGVKD.

This clonotype has a count of ten or more. The DNA for the CDR3 is TGTGCCAGCAGTTATCGCCGGGAGGGGTTTAACTATGGCTACACCTTC. It codes for CASSYRREGFNYGYTF. This chain uses TRBV6-2 or TRBV6-3 with TRBJ1-2; tentative D call: TRBD1 (5 bases). Germline CDR1 and CDR2: MNHEY and SVGEGT. The CDR3 spans 16 residues. V lost 3 bases and J lost 1, with 15 bases in between.

Worth noting for this clonotype: Germline is not matched at one junction end, which may reflect a read error. The V and J genes are TRBV28 and TRBJ2-7; the match to TRBD2 covers 8 bases. The CDR3 has 14 amino acids. Germline loops: CDR1 MDHEN, CDR2 SYDVKM. The CDR3: CAVIRAGVSYEQYF. The CDR3 DNA reads TGTGCCGTCATACGAGCGGGAGTGTCCTATGAGCAGTACTTC.